This T cell receptor beta chain comes out of a study of T cells in localized non-small cell lung cancer. General study points: The appearance of a median approximately 55 of the top 100 tumor clones was seen in adjacent lung. Increased T cell density in blood showed an association with longer overall survival. Clonality of T cells reached its maximum in uninvolved adjacent lung, surpassing tumor.

Germline-derived CDR1 and CDR2 are LNHDA and SQIVND (reference sequence). The V and J ends lost 0 bases and 15 bases, in that order; junction bases with no gene match: 13. The length of the CDR3 is 15 residues. Generated by immunoSEQ multiplex PCR, the TCRdb table keeps only in-frame clones and is missing some. Here the sample spans 130,000 or so clones, 89% being singletons. Comment on this clone: The antigen is unknown.

The TCR originated in a female donor at least 60 years old with stage I lung adenocarcinoma. The chain joins TRBV19 to TRBJ2-1, with 8 positions matching TRBD2. The specimen was peripheral blood, collected before any cancer treatment. CDR3 in DNA: TGTGCCAGTAGTATAGACCCCGGGGGGACTAGAGGAATGTTCTTC. Translation gives CASSIDPGGTRGMFF.